This T cell receptor beta chain was obtained from a study of CD8 T cells in ankylosing spondylitis. Library preparation for TCR beta used quantitative 5'-RACE with molecular barcodes. TCRdb independently ran MiXCR on the 5' RACE reads; one entry per CDR3 protein. This table has 160,000 or so distinct CDR3 sequences, approximately 9% appearing once. In this sample, this clonotype turned up a few times. What it binds is unknown. CDR1 and CDR2 from the germline V gene are SGHVS and FQNEAQ. The germline V and J ends were trimmed by 5 bases and 4 bases, with 18 bases remaining between them. The CDR3 has 16 amino acids. General study points: Earlier literature documents some of the motif variants in reactive arthritis synovial fluid and blood. What appeared characteristic of ankylosing spondylitis blood was a TCR beta motif of fewer than ten highly homologous variants. Relatively rare in peripheral blood, disease-linked clones were also CD8+.

The chain employs TRBV7-8 and TRBJ2-1; the D is unclear. Sequences were obtained from blood, either unsorted or a sorted T cell fraction (not recorded which). The sequence came from a female donor with ankylosing spondylitis or in good health (not recorded which). The CDR3 is CASSPQAIWEYNEQFF. Written as DNA, the CDR3 is TGTGCCAGCAGCCCCCAGGCTATCTGGGAATACAATGAGCAGTTCTTC. Looking up the rest from reference TRBV7-8 and TRBJ2-1 gives the full variable domain: GAGVSQSPRYKVAKRGQDVALRCDPISGHVSLFWYQQALGQGPEFLTYFQNEAQLDKSGLPSDRFFAERPEGSVSTLKIQRTQQEDSAVYLCASSPQAIWEYNEQFFGPGTRLTVL.